Detailed here is one TCR beta chain. Its specificity is unknown. The data were taken from a study of PD-1 blockade in classical Hodgkin lymphoma. At the level of the study: Patients got intravenous nivolumab 3 mg/kg every 2 weeks.

The patients all showed relapse after autologous stem cell transplantation, while their brentuximab vedotin exposure varied. Study-wide results and caveats: TCR diversity in CD4+, not CD8+, cells rose significantly by C4D1. Partial responders and progressors had significantly lower baseline TCR diversity.

Sequencing used immunoSEQ multiplex PCR; TCRdb keeps in-frame clones, though not all of them. There are about 100,000 clones in the sample; around four fifths occur only once, and 12% lies in the top ten. The CDR3 extends over 15 amino acids. Germline values: CDR1 SGHKS, CDR2 YYEKEE (reference sequence). The V segment lost 5 bases and the J segment 4 bases; nucleotides outside the gene matches: 5. The sample was peripheral blood mononuclear cells (PBMCs), taken at baseline. The genes are TRBV5-5 and TRBJ2-2; 10 nucleotides agree with TRBD1. The receptor comes from a human donor with classical Hodgkin lymphoma. Here the CDR3 DNA reads TGTGCCAGCAGTCCTCGGACAGGGGGCACCGGGGAGCTGTTTTTT. Encoded protein: CASSPRTGGTGELFF.